The 3 T cell receptor beta chains given below trace back to one sample, sequenced in a study of T cell responses to AZD1222 COVID-19 vaccine. TCRdb's copy holds only in-frame clones and misses some; the assay was immunoSEQ multiplex PCR. Seen here are around 140,000 clones, around 90% observed once, and the top ten hold about 3.8%. The specimen comprised peripheral blood, sampled on day 0 of AZD1222 vaccination. The receptors shown here come from an adult in good health.

This sequence joins TRBV18 and TRBJ2-7; D might be TRBD2 (5 bases). Per the germline V gene, CDR1 is KGHSH and CDR2 is LQKENI. This CDR3 contains 14 residues. Trimming removed 6 bases from V and 2 bases from J, with 14 bases in between. CDR3 nucleotide sequence: TGTGCCAGCTCGCCGGCACACGGGACCTACGAGCAGTACTTC. Translating it yields CASSPAHGTYEQYF.

The rearrangement uses TRBV19 and TRBJ2-7; D not resolved. Germline V CDR1 and CDR2: LNHDA, SQIVND (reference sequence). With 2 bases removed from V and 6 bases from J, the gap between germline ends came to 11 bases. This CDR3 has 13 amino acids. Here the CDR3 reads CASSIPSRVEQYF. Written as DNA, the CDR3 is TGTGCCAGTAGTATACCCAGTAGGGTCGAGCAGTACTTC.

The chain is built from TRBV27 and TRBJ2-6; D possibly corresponds to TRBD2 (6 bases). Germline CDR1 reads MNHEY; CDR2 reads SMNVEV (reference sequence). The CDR3 is 15 residues long. V lost 4 bases to trimming and J lost 0 bases, with 7 bases between them. CDR3 residues: CASSSGDSGANVLTF. For the CDR3, the DNA is TGTGCCAGCAGTTCGGGGGACTCTGGGGCCAACGTCCTGACTTTC.